This T cell receptor (beta chain) was captured in a study of identical twins. This clonotype was seen more than once but under ten times. CDR3 length: 14 residues. Between the trimmed V and J ends, which lost 11 bases and 7 bases, there was a span of 20 bases. CDR1 ENHRY and CDR2 SYGVKD come from the germline V gene. TCRdb passed the 5' RACE reads through MiXCR, listing each CDR3 protein once. In the table there are some 790,000 distinct CDR3 sequences, roughly 18% of which are singletons. The data also belong to a second study, concerning T cells expressing NK-cell markers.

The gene calls are TRBV10-3 and TRBJ2-2; D is possibly TRBD1 or TRBD2 (5 bases each). Source material: PBMCs. This TCR was recovered from a woman under 30 in good health. CDR3 loop: CALSSRDRGGELFF. The CDR3 region has the DNA TGTGCCCTATCATCCCGGGACCGGGGCGGGGAGCTGTTTTTT.